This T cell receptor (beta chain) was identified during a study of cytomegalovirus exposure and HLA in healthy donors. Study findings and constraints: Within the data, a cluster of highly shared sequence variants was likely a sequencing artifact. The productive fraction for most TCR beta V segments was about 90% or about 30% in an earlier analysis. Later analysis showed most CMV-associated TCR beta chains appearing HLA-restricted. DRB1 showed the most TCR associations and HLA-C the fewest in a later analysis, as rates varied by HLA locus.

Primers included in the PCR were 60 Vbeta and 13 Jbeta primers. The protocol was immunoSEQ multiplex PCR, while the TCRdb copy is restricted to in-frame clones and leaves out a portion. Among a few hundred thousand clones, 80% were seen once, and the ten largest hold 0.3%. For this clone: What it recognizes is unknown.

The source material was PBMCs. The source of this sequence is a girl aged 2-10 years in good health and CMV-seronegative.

The CDR3 DNA is TGTGCCAGCTTCTCCCGGGACAGGGACACCGGGGAGCTGTTTTTT. Amino acid sequence: CASFSRDRDTGELFF. The chain employs TRBV18 and TRBJ2-2, with 9 bases that match TRBD1. Unmatched junction bases numbered 6, after V lost 7 bases and J lost 3 bases. This CDR3 is 15 amino acids long. CDR1 and CDR2 (germline): KGHSH, LQKENI.